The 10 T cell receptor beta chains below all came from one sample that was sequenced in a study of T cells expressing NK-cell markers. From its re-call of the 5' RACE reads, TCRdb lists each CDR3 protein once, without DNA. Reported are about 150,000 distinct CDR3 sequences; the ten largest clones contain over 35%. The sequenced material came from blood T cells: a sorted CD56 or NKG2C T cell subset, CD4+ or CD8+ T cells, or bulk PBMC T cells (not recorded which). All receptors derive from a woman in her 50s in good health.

This CDR3 reads CASSLTVIGTYGYTF. The rearrangement uses TRBV12-3 or TRBV12-4 and TRBJ1-2; the D gene TCRdb calls, TRBD1, cannot be checked with no DNA. The CDR3 spans 15 residues.

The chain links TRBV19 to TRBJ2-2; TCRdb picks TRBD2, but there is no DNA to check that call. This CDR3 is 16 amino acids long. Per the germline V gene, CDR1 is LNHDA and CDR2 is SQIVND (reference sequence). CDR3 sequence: CASRTSGTGGTGELFF. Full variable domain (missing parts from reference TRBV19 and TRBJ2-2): DGGITQSPKYLFRKEGQNVTLSCEQNLNHDAMYWYRQDPGQGLRLIYYSQIVNDFQKGDIAEGYSVSREKKESFPLTVTSAQKNPTAFYLCASRTSGTGGTGELFFGEGSRLTVL.

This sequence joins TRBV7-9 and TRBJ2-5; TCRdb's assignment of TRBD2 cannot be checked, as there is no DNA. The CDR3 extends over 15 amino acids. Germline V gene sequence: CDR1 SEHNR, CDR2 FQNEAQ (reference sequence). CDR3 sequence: CASSTGTSVKETQYF.

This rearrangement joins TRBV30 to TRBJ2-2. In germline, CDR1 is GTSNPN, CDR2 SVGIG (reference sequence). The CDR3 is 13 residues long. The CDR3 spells CAWALHGTGELFF.

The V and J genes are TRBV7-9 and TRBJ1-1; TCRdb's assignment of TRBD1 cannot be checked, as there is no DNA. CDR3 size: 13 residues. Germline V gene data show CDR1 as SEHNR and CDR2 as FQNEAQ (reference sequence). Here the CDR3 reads CASSFGGGPEAFF.

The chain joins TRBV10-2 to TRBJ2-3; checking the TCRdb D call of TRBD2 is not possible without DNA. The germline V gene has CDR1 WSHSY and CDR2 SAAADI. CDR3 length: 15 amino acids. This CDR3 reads CASSDASGRTDTQYF.

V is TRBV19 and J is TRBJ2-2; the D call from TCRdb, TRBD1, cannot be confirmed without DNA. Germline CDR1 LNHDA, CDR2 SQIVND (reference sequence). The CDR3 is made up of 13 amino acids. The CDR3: CASRDVPNGELFF.

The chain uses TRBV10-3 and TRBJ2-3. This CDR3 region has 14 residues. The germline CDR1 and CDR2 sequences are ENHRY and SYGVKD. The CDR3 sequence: CAISEPTPEATQYF.

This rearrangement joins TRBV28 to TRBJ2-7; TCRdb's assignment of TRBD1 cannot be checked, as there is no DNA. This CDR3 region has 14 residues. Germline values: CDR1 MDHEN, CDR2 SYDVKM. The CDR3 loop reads CASGRGTLFYEQYF.

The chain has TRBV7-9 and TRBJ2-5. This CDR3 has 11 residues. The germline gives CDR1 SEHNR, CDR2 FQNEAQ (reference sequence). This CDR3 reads CASSSDDNQYF.